This entry describes one T cell receptor (beta chain). Its specificity is unknown. The immunoSEQ assay was version 4, run in survey mode. The data were produced by immunoSEQ multiplex PCR, yet TCRdb's version contains in-frame clones alone and is incomplete. The sample shows approximately 18,000 clones, approximately 60% of them seen only once. The data derive from a study of persistence of HIV-infected CD4 T cells. Cells were stimulated with overlapping HIV-1 Gag 15-mer peptides. Sorting selected CD4+ T cells upregulating both CD40 ligand and CD69. Before stimulation, PBMCs underwent CD8+ T cell depletion. Study observations and caveats: TCR oligoclonality correlated with proviral oligoclonality in the same sorted populations.

The receptor comes from an adult woman with HIV who was CMV-seropositive. The sample was CD4+ T cells sorted from PBMCs after approximately 20-hour stimulation, taken from a patient who received antiretroviral therapy.

CDR3 coding DNA: TGTGCCAGCTCACCCCTGACAGGGGGGAGGGATGAGCAGTTCTTC. As protein: CASSPLTGGRDEQFF. This sequence joins TRBV18 and TRBJ2-1; TRBD1 agrees at 9 bases. Germline lookup yields CDR1 KGHSH and CDR2 LQKENI. This CDR3 has 15 residues. Germline trimming cut 3 bases from V and 8 bases from J; bases unmatched to any gene: 8.